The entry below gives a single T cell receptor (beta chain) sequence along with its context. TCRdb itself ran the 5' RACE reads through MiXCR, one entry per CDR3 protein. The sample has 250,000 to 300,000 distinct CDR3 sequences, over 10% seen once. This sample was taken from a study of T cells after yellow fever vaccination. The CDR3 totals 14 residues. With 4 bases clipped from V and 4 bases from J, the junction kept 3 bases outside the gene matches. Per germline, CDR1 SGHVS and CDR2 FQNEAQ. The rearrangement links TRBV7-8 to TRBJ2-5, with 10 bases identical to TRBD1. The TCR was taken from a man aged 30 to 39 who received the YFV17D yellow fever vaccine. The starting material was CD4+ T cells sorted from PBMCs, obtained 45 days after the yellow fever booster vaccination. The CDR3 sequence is CASSSRTGGETQYF. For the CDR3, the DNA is TGTGCCAGCAGCTCGCGGACAGGGGGAGAGACCCAGTACTTC.